These 26 T cell receptor beta chains were sequenced from one sample in a study of control samples from healthy donors and cancer patients. Data came from immunoSEQ multiplex PCR; TCRdb stores just in-frame clones and leaves some out. The table shows approximately 150,000 clones, with around 90% occurring only once. The source material was blood. The receptors originated from a man between 18 and 35 years old in good health.

This clone has a single count. The chain combines TRBV6-5 with TRBJ1-5; tentatively, D is TRBD1 (5 bases). The CDR3 extends over 13 amino acids. Germline CDR1 is MNHEY and CDR2 is SVGAGI. V was pared by 7 bases and J by 2 bases, with 9 bases between. The CDR3 spells CASMRGGNQPQHF. CDR3 nucleotide sequence: TGTGCCAGCATGCGGGGGGGCAATCAGCCCCAGCATTTT.

A remark on this clone: The same CDR3 can be traced to other DNA sequences in this sample. V gene TRBV18 combines with J gene TRBJ2-5, with no clear D. In germline, CDR1 is KGHSH, CDR2 LQKENI. This CDR3 has 13 residues. The V gene lost 3 bases and the J gene lost 0 bases, with 5 bases spanning the gap. The DNA of the CDR3 is TGTGCCAGCTCACCGCAAGACCAAGAGACCCAGTACTTC. As protein: CASSPQDQETQYF.

This chain joins TRBV4-2 and TRBJ1-1; D unresolved. The CDR3 runs to 13 residues. V shed 3 bases and J shed 2 bases, with 7 bases lying between them. CDR1 is LGHNA and CDR2 is YNFKEQ in the germline V gene. The CDR3 coding sequence is TGTGCCAGCAGCCATGGCGGAAACACTGAAGCTTTCTTT. Translated, it gives CASSHGGNTEAFF.

The genes are TRBV6-6 and TRBJ2-5; D is possibly TRBD2 (7 bases). Germline V CDR1 and CDR2: MNHNY, SVGAGI (reference sequence). This CDR3 is built from 14 residues. The germline V and J ends were trimmed by 7 bases and 4 bases, with 16 bases remaining between them. The DNA for the CDR3 is TGTGCCAGCACGTCGGGGGGCGGGGCAGAGACCCAGTACTTC. Translation: CASTSGGGAETQYF.

This clone appeared a single time. This sequence joins TRBV14 and TRBJ1-1, with a possible D match to TRBD1 (5 bases). The V and J ends lost 6 bases and 3 bases respectively, with 11 bases between them. The CDR3 has 13 residues. Per the germline V gene, CDR1 is SGHDN and CDR2 is FVKESK. Here the CDR3 reads CASRQGFHTEAFF. The CDR3 nucleotides are TGTGCCAGCAGGCAGGGTTTTCACACTGAAGCTTTCTTT.

Only one count was recorded for this clone. Its ends do not fully match the called genes, so a read error is possible. The gene calls are TRBV6-6 and TRBJ1-4; D remains unclear. The CDR3 runs to 15 residues. Per the germline V gene, CDR1 is MNHNY and CDR2 is SVGAGI (reference sequence). This chain's CDR3 is CATSRSGTTNEKLFF. Written as DNA, the CDR3 is TGTGCCACCAGTAGAAGCGGGACAACTAATGAAAAACTGTTTTTT.

A remark on this clone: At one of its ends the junction is not consistent with the germline gene, which may arise from a read error. J is TRBJ2-1 and V is TRBV6-4; 9 bases match TRBD1. This CDR3 spans 14 amino acids. In germline, CDR1 is MRHNA, CDR2 SNTAGT. CDR3 region: CATKPGQGGNEQLF. The CDR3 DNA follows: TGTGCCACCAAACCGGGACAGGGTGGGAATGAGCAGCTCTTC.

The chain employs TRBV19 and TRBJ1-5; 12 bases map to TRBD1. This CDR3 is built from 19 residues. The trim removed 7 bases at V and 1 base at J, leaving 14 bases unmatched. Germline V gene data show CDR1 as LNHDA and CDR2 as SQIVND (reference sequence). Here the CDR3 reads CASISGTGGTQSSNQPQHF. The CDR3 DNA reads TGTGCCAGTATTAGCGGGACAGGGGGCACCCAGTCGAGCAATCAGCCCCAGCATTTT. Supplemented by reference TRBV19 and TRBJ1-5, the full variable domain reads DGGITQSPKYLFRKEGQNVTLSCEQNLNHDAMYWYRQDPGQGLRLIYYSQIVNDFQKGDIAEGYSVSREKKESFPLTVTSAQKNPTAFYLCASISGTGGTQSSNQPQHFGDGTRLSIL.

V usage is TRBV5-4 and J usage is TRBJ2-1, with TRBD2 identical over 9 bases. CDR3 size: 15 residues. Germline V gene sequence: CDR1 SGHNT, CDR2 YYREEE (reference sequence). Trimming removed 4 bases from V and 6 bases from J; junction bases left unmatched: 8. The CDR3 DNA reads TGTGCCAGCAGCCCGGGACTAGCCCCTTCCAATGAGCAGTTCTTC. This translates into CASSPGLAPSNEQFF.

The genes are TRBV9 and TRBJ2-1, with D maybe TRBD1 (5 bases). Germline V lookup: CDR1 SGDLS, CDR2 YYNGEE. Trimming left V 2 bases short and J 0 bases short, with 9 bases between. The CDR3 has 15 residues. As DNA, the CDR3 is TGTGCCAGCAGCGTTACAGGTCTCTCCTACAATGAGCAGTTCTTC. It specifies CASSVTGLSYNEQFF.

There are a few counts of this clone. The chain joins TRBV2 to TRBJ1-5; D remains unclear. The CDR3 is 13 residues long. Germline values: CDR1 SNHLY, CDR2 FYNNEI. V was trimmed by 8 bases and J by 1 base, leaving 9 bases between them. The CDR3 coding sequence is TGTGCCAGCCTTTTAAACAGCAATCAGCCCCAGCATTTT. Translated, it gives CASLLNSNQPQHF. Full variable domain (rest looked up from reference TRBV2 and TRBJ1-5): EPEVTQTPSHQVTQMGQEVILRCVPISNHLYFYWYRQILGQKVEFLVSFYNNEISEKSEIFDDQFSVERPDGSNFTLKIRSTKLEDSAMYFCASLLNSNQPQHFGDGTRLSIL.

This clone has only a few counts. The V gene is TRBV5-1, the J gene TRBJ2-7; the match to TRBD2 covers 8 bases. Germline V gives CDR1 SGHRS, CDR2 YFSETQ. The CDR3 length is 14 residues. Unmatched junction bases numbered 12, after V lost 4 bases and J lost 9 bases. As DNA, the CDR3 is TGCGCCAGCAGCCCCCGGACTAGCAGTTTAGGGCAGTACTTC. Protein: CASSPRTSSLGQYF.

The chain has TRBV3-1 (or the pseudogene TRBV3-2) and TRBJ2-7, with D possibly being TRBD2 (5 bases). CDR1 is LGHDT and CDR2 is YNNKEL in the germline V gene (reference sequence). V lost 2 bases and J lost 6, with 23 bases in between. CDR3 size: 17 residues. The CDR3 sequence: CASSQTAGRSDRGEQYF. DNA of the CDR3: TGTGCCAGCAGCCAAACCGCAGGACGGTCGGATCGGGGCGAGCAGTACTTC.

This clone occurred once. The rearrangement joins TRBV6-4 to TRBJ2-3; 10 bases are a match to TRBD2. Germline V gives CDR1 MRHNA, CDR2 SNTAGT. The V and J ends lost 7 bases and 5 bases, in that order; junction bases with no gene match: 6. The CDR3 loop spans 14 amino acids. The CDR3 DNA reads as TGTGCCAGCACAGCGGGGGGGCCCGGAGATACGCAGTATTTT. It codes for CASTAGGPGDTQYF.

This chain connects TRBV30 to TRBJ2-7, with no clear D. V shed 2 bases and J shed 5 bases, with 10 bases lying between them. The CDR3 covers 12 residues. The germline V gene has CDR1 GTSNPN and CDR2 SVGIG (reference sequence). CDR3 coding DNA: TGTGCCTGGAGTCAGGAATTGAACGAGCAGTACTTC. Its protein product is CAWSQELNEQYF.

This clone was counted between two and nine times. This chain links TRBV11-3 with TRBJ2-7; D call uncertain. The length of the CDR3 is 13 residues. In germline, CDR1 is SGHNT, CDR2 YENEEA. V dropped 1 base and J dropped 2 bases, with 6 bases sitting between them. The CDR3 region is CASSLGLAYEQYF. The CDR3, as DNA: TGTGCCAGCAGCTTAGGTCTGGCCTACGAGCAGTACTTC. The whole variable domain, filled in from reference TRBV11-3 and TRBJ2-7, reads EAGVVQSPRYKIIEKKQPVAFWCNPISGHNTLYWYLQNLGQGPELLIRYENEEAVDDSQLPKDRFSAERLKGVDSTLKIQPAELGDSAVYLCASSLGLAYEQYFGPGTRLTVT.

The CDR3 loop is CASSQAPGEDEQYF. The CDR3 DNA follows: TGTGCCAGCAGCCAAGCGCCAGGGGAAGACGAGCAGTACTTC. The chain employs TRBV3-1 (or the pseudogene TRBV3-2) and TRBJ2-7; tentatively, D is TRBD1 (6 bases). This CDR3 has 14 residues. Trimming took off 1 base at V and 5 bases at J, with 12 bases between the two ends. Germline values: CDR1 LGHDT, CDR2 YNNKEL (reference sequence).

V usage is TRBV5-1 and J usage is TRBJ1-2; 7 nucleotides agree with TRBD1. V shed 1 base and J 7 bases; nucleotides not matched to a gene: 7. This CDR3 is 14 amino acids long. Germline V lookup: CDR1 SGHRS, CDR2 YFSETQ. The CDR3 loop reads CASSLPQGDPGYTF. The CDR3 region has the DNA TGCGCCAGCAGCTTGCCTCAGGGGGACCCTGGCTACACCTTC.

V and J are TRBV11-2 and TRBJ1-3; 11 nucleotides agree with TRBD1. CDR1 and CDR2 from the germline V gene are SGHAT and FQNNGV. The CDR3 loop spans 16 amino acids. Trimming cost V 5 bases and J 4 bases; bases outside gene matches: 7. In DNA, the CDR3 is TGTGCCAGCAGCCCTGGACAGGGGGCCTCAGGAAACACCATATATTTT. This codes for CASSPGQGASGNTIYF.

This chain links TRBV7-2 with TRBJ2-7, with TRBD1 matching 9 bases. The germline CDR1 and CDR2 sequences are SGHTA and FQGNSA. V shed 4 bases and J 2 bases; nucleotides not matched to a gene: 3. The CDR3 loop spans 14 amino acids. As DNA, the CDR3 is TGTGCCAGCAGCTCCACAGGGGGCCCCTACGAGCAGTACTTC. Its protein is CASSSTGGPYEQYF.

This chain connects TRBV6-5 to TRBJ1-5; D gene unclear. Germline V gene data show CDR1 as MNHEY and CDR2 as SVGAGI. V dropped 6 bases and J dropped 0 bases, with 12 bases sitting between them. CDR3 length: 15 residues. The CDR3 protein is CASSLQDGSNQPQHF. CDR3 DNA: TGTGCCAGCAGCCTCCAAGACGGTAGCAATCAGCCCCAGCATTTT.

The chain is built from TRBV5-1 and TRBJ2-3; 14 bases are a match to TRBD2. The germline V gene encodes CDR1 SGHRS and CDR2 YFSETQ. The CDR3 is made up of 21 amino acids. Unmatched junction bases numbered 19, after V lost 3 bases and J lost 4 bases. The CDR3 region has the DNA TGCGCCAGCAGCTCAAAAATTGGACTAGCGGGGGGCCGAGAGGGCCCAGATACGCAGTATTTT. As protein: CASSSKIGLAGGREGPDTQYF.

This clone has just one count. The V and J genes are TRBV28 and TRBJ2-4; D is possibly TRBD1 or TRBD2 (5 bases each). V lost 6 bases and J lost 11, with 17 bases in between. The CDR3 spans 13 residues. From germline, CDR1 is MDHEN and CDR2 SYDVKM. The CDR3 reads CASSQGPNRVQYF. The CDR3 region has the DNA TGTGCCAGCAGCCAGGGACCAAACCGGGTTCAGTACTTC.

This clone showed up just a few times. The rearrangement joins TRBV27 to TRBJ1-3; tentative D call: TRBD1 (6 bases). This CDR3 has 14 amino acids. CDR1 is MNHEY and CDR2 is SMNVEV in the germline V gene (reference sequence). V lost 5 bases to trimming and J lost 3 bases, with 11 bases between them. The CDR3 sequence: CASSVRGFGNTIYF. CDR3 in DNA: TGTGCCAGCAGTGTCAGGGGCTTTGGAAACACCATATATTTT.

The chain joins TRBV6-2 or TRBV6-3 to TRBJ1-6; TRBD1 matches at 7 bases. CDR1 and CDR2 from the germline V gene are MNHEY and SVGEGT. Unmatched junction bases numbered 10, after V lost 4 bases and J lost 4 bases. The CDR3 covers 17 residues. The CDR3 DNA sequence: TGTGCCAGCAGTTCTGACGTGGACAGGACGTATAATTCACCCCTCCACTTT. This encodes CASSSDVDRTYNSPLHF.

J is TRBJ1-2 and V is TRBV9; unclear D gene. The CDR3 loop spans 13 amino acids. Germline CDR1 and CDR2: SGDLS and YYNGEE. The V end lost 0 bases, the J end lost 10 bases, and 13 bases lay between the germline ends. Written as DNA, the CDR3 is TGTGCCAGCAGCGTAGCTACTTCCGGTTCCTACACCTTC. Amino acids: CASSVATSGSYTF.